The T cell receptor beta chain under discussion was sequenced for a study of T cells in narcolepsy. Looking at the study overall: Enrolled donors included narcolepsy type 1 or type 2 patients and healthy controls.

Repertoires were generated with immunoSEQ multiplex PCR, while TCRdb's copy carries only in-frame clones and drops some. The table includes fewer than 40,000 clones, about nine tenths detected once. As regards this clone: Its target is not known.

General study results and limits: Healthy controls reportedly lacked the autoreactive clonotypes serially found in patients' blood.

CDR3 length equals 13 residues. The V and J ends lost 3 bases and 4 bases, in that order; junction bases with no gene match: 2. CDR1 is SGHVS, CDR2 FQNEAQ, per germline. The sequenced sample was CD45RA- memory CD4+ T cells from PBMCs. This TCR was recovered from a human donor with narcolepsy. The gene calls are TRBV7-8 and TRBJ1-2, with 7 bases fitting TRBD1. In DNA form, the CDR3 reads TGTGCCAGCAGCTTGGACAGGTTCTATGGCTACACCTTC. Protein: CASSLDRFYGYTF.